The T cell receptor beta chain under discussion was sequenced for a study of patients and donors after allogeneic stem cell transplantation. The ends were cut back, 0 bases at V and 0 bases at J, with 8 bases in the middle. The CDR3 totals 15 residues. Germline-derived CDR1 and CDR2 are MNHEY and SVGAGI. From the RT-PCR reads, TCRdb called clonotypes with MiXCR, one entry per CDR3 protein. The sample includes fewer than 12,000 distinct CDR3 sequences, approximately 22% of them seen just once. The sequence was obtained from a human donor who was either an allogeneic HSCT recipient or a stem cell or donor lymphocyte infusion donor (not recorded which). It is not recorded whose cells these are; they may come from a transplant donor. The V gene is TRBV6-5, the J gene TRBJ1-1, with no clear D. The sample was blood, either unsorted or a sorted T cell fraction (not recorded which). This CDR3 is CASSYSGGMNTEAFF. The DNA for the CDR3 is TGTGCCAGCAGTTACTCGGGAGGGATGAACACTGAAGCTTTCTTT.